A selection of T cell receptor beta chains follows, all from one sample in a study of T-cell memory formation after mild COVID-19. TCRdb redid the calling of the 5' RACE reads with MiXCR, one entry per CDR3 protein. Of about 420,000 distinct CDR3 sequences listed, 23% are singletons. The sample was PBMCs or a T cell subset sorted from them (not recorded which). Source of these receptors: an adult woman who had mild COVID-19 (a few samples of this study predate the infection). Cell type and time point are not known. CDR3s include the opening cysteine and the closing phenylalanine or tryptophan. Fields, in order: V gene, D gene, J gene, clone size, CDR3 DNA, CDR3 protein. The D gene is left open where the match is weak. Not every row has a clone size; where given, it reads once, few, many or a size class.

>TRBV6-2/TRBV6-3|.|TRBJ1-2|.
TGTGCCAGCAGCTCCTCCATCGGACTCCGTTACCCGGGGGACTATGGCTACACCTTC
CASSSSIGLRYPGDYGYTF
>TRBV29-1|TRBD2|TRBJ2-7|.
TGCAGCGCCGTACGGGGGGATGCCTACGAGCAGTACTTC
CSAVRGDAYEQYF
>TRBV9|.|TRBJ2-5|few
TGTGCCAGCAGCCCCCACGGGCAGGGAGGTGCAGAGACCCAGTACTTC
CASSPHGQGGAETQYF
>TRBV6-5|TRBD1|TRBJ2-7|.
TGTGCCAGCAGTTACTTCACCGGGACAGGGAACTACGAGCAGTACTTC
CASSYFTGTGNYEQYF
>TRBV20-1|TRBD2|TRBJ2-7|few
TGCAGTGCTAGCGGGACTAGCCTACTCTACGAGCAGTACTTC
CSASGTSLLYEQYF
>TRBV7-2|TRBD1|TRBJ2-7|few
TGTGCCAGCACCCGGGACAGGGGGTTTGAGCAGTACTTC
CASTRDRGFEQYF
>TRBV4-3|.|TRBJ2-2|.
TGCGCCAGCAGCCAAGACGGGGTTGGCGGGGATGGCACCGGGGAGCTGTTTTTT
CASSQDGVGGDGTGELFF
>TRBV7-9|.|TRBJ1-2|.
TGTGCCAGCACCCCGAGAGGGCGAGGCTATGGCTACACCTTC
CASTPRGRGYGYTF
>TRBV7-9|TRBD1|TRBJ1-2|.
TGTGCCAGCAGCTATCCGGGGGGGACAGTCTATGGCTACACCTTC
CASSYPGGTVYGYTF
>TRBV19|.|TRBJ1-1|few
TGTGCCAGTAGTATAACGATCCTCGAGGGTGAAGCTTTCTTT
CASSITILEGEAFF